Listed below are T cell receptor beta chains from one sample, sequenced in a study of shared clonotypes between healthy human individuals. Using immunoSEQ multiplex PCR, the repertoire was profiled, and TCRdb retains in-frame clones only, with some absent. The table lists around 700,000 clones, 72% of them singletons. The material sequenced was memory CD4+ T cells sorted from blood. The receptors stem from a woman aged 30 to 39 in good health. Both conserved end residues are part of each CDR3. Fields, in order: clone size, V gene, J gene, D gene, CDR3 protein, CDR3 DNA. The D gene is left open where the match is weak. The listing skips clone size in some rows; elsewhere it reads once, few, many or a size class.

-	TRBV6-5	TRBJ1-3	-	CASSEQAGNTIYF	TGTGCCAGCAGTGAACAGGCGGGAAACACCATATATTTT
-	TRBV28	TRBJ1-2	-	CASSLSPANYGYTF	TGTGCCAGCAGTTTATCCCCAGCTAACTATGGCTACACCTTC
-	TRBV23-1	TRBJ2-2	-	CASNWGHSEQAVTGELFF	TGCGCCAGTAACTGGGGACATTCAGAACAAGCGGTCACCGGGGAGCTGTTTTTT
once	TRBV28	TRBJ1-5	-	CASRIEGRGNQPQHF	TGTGCCAGCAGGATCGAGGGACGAGGCAATCAGCCCCAGCATTTT
-	TRBV15	TRBJ2-7	TRBD2	CATSRDSGGRACEQYF	TGTGCCACCAGCAGAGATTCAGGCGGGAGGGCATGCGAGCAGTACTTC
-	TRBV5-1	TRBJ2-7	-	CASSLSFGAPTYEQYF	TGCGCCAGCAGCTTGTCTTTTGGAGCGCCGACCTACGAGCAGTACTTC
-	TRBV27	TRBJ2-5	TRBD2	CASSSGGAGEETQYF	TGTGCCAGCAGTTCCGGGGGAGCGGGAGAAGAGACCCAGTACTTC
few	TRBV27	TRBJ1-4	-	CASSLTGGAPNEKLFF	TGTGCCAGCAGTTTAACCGGGGGGGCGCCTAATGAAAAACTGTTTTTT
-	TRBV4-1	TRBJ1-4	TRBD1	CASSQDGQGANEKLFF	TGCGCCAGCAGCCAAGATGGGCAGGGGGCGAATGAAAAACTGTTTTTT
few	TRBV9	TRBJ2-2	TRBD1	CASSGGQGRTGELFF	TGTGCCAGCAGCGGGGGACAGGGAAGAACCGGGGAGCTGTTTTTT